A selection of T cell receptor beta chains follows, all from one sample in a study of cytomegalovirus exposure and HLA in healthy donors. The assay was immunoSEQ multiplex PCR, and TCRdb's table has in-frame clones only and misses some. The sample holds around 56,000 clones, 93% seen once. Sequencing was performed on PBMCs. The receptors were sampled from a woman aged 18-29 years in good health and CMV-seropositive. Both conserved end residues are part of each CDR3. The D gene is left open where the match is weak. Where a row states a size, it is once, few, many or the class of an expanded clone; other rows omit it.

D gene | CDR3 length | clone size | J gene | V gene | CDR3 protein | CDR3 DNA
TRBD2 | 17 | NA | TRBJ2-1 | TRBV19 | CASSGGTSGGGINEQFF | TGTGCCAGTAGTGGCGGGACTAGCGGGGGGGGGATCAATGAGCAGTTCTTC
NA | 16 | NA | TRBJ2-7 | TRBV12-2 | CASPIFPLRQGLEQYF | TGTGCAAGTCCCATCTTCCCGTTGAGACAGGGACTCGAGCAGTACTTC
NA | 15 | NA | TRBJ2-5 | TRBV5-4 | CASSLVGASTQTQYF | TGTGCCAGCAGCTTGGTAGGGGCCTCTACACAGACCCAGTACTTC
TRBD1 | 16 | NA | TRBJ1-5 | TRBV10-2 | CASSEATGQVNQPQHF | TGCGCCAGCAGTGAGGCGACGGGACAGGTCAATCAGCCCCAGCATTTT
NA | 13 | NA | TRBJ2-3 | TRBV15 | CATSRVGGDTQYF | TGTGCCACCAGCAGAGTGGGCGGGGATACGCAGTATTTT
NA | 18 | NA | TRBJ2-3 | TRBV7-2 | CASSLTVGRGASTDTQYF | TGTGCCAGCAGCTTAACCGTCGGTCGGGGGGCTAGCACAGATACGCAGTATTTT
TRBD1 | 15 | NA | TRBJ2-7 | TRBV5-4 | CASSPGTGGASEQYF | TGTGCCAGCAGCCCTGGGACAGGGGGCGCGTCCGAGCAGTACTTC
TRBD1 | 15 | NA | TRBJ2-7 | TRBV11-3 | CASSFRTGGSYEQYF | TGTGCCAGCAGCTTTAGGACAGGGGGCTCCTACGAGCAGTACTTC
NA | 14 | NA | TRBJ2-1 | TRBV6-4 | CASSDSGGYNEQFF | TGTGCCAGCAGTGACTCAGGGGGCTACAATGAGCAGTTCTTC
NA | 16 | NA | TRBJ2-7 | TRBV4-3 | CASSQDRGASSYEQYF | TGCGCCAGCAGCCAAGATCGGGGGGCGAGCTCCTACGAGCAGTACTTC
NA | 13 | NA | TRBJ2-4 | TRBV21-1 | CARQNLAKNIQYF | TGTGCCAGACAGAACCTAGCCAAAAACATTCAGTACTTC
TRBD1 | 13 | few | TRBJ2-2 | TRBV2 | CASSIDRGRELFF | TGTGCCAGCAGTATCGACAGGGGTCGGGAGCTGTTTTTT
TRBD1 | 14 | NA | TRBJ2-3 | TRBV5-6 | CASSDEGATDTQYF | TGTGCCAGCAGTGATGAGGGGGCCACAGATACGCAGTATTTT
NA | 14 | NA | TRBJ1-4 | TRBV30 | CAWSIQNFNEKLFF | TGTGCCTGGAGTATTCAGAATTTTAATGAAAAACTGTTTTTT
TRBD2 | 16 | few | TRBJ2-2 | TRBV6-5 | CASSWDGGENTGELFF | TGTGCCAGCAGTTGGGACGGGGGGGAGAACACCGGGGAGCTGTTTTTT
TRBD1 | 14 | NA | TRBJ2-2 | TRBV19 | CASSTGQGPGELFF | TGTGCCAGTAGTACGGGACAGGGGCCCGGGGAGCTGTTTTTT
TRBD2 | 15 | NA | TRBJ2-3 | TRBV9 | CASSSRDYITDTQYF | TGTGCCAGCAGCAGCCGGGACTACATCACAGATACGCAGTATTTT
NA | 11 | NA | TRBJ1-1 | TRBV20-1 | CSAPRVTEAFF | TGCAGTGCGCCCCGGGTCACTGAGGCTTTCTTT
TRBD2 | 16 | NA | TRBJ2-1 | TRBV9 | CASSVRTGGAYNEQFF | TGTGCCAGCAGCGTAAGGACCGGGGGGGCCTACAATGAGCAGTTCTTC
TRBD2 | 15 | NA | TRBJ2-5 | TRBV7-2 | CASSRGLVGGGTQYF | TGTGCCAGCAGCAGGGGACTAGTGGGGGGTGGGACCCAGTACTTC
NA | 13 | NA | TRBJ2-5 | TRBV9 | CASSVSRGETQYF | TGTGCCAGCAGCGTTTCCAGGGGAGAGACCCAGTACTTC
NA | 16 | NA | TRBJ1-2 | TRBV19 | CASSPYRDISLYGYTF | TGTGCCAGTAGTCCTTACCGGGACATCTCCCTCTATGGCTACACCTTC
NA | 15 | NA | TRBJ1-1 | TRBV6-1 | CASRPREGVNTEAFF | TGTGCCAGCAGGCCTCGCGAGGGAGTGAACACTGAAGCTTTCTTT
NA | 11 | NA | TRBJ2-4 | TRBV28 | CASGTLNIQYF | TGTGCCAGCGGCACGTTGAACATTCAGTACTTC
TRBD2 | 16 | NA | TRBJ2-3 | TRBV11-2 | CASSLMAGELTDTQYF | TGTGCCAGCAGCTTAATGGCGGGGGAGCTCACAGATACGCAGTATTTT
NA | 13 | large | TRBJ2-2 | TRBV10-1 | CASSDVAAGELFF | TGCGCCAGCAGTGACGTCGCAGCCGGGGAGCTGTTTTTT
TRBD1 | 14 | NA | TRBJ1-1 | TRBV7-6 | CASRQGQGNTEAFF | TGTGCCAGCAGGCAAGGACAGGGGAACACTGAAGCTTTCTTT
TRBD2 | 15 | NA | TRBJ2-1 | TRBV6-1 | CASSDLAGAHNEQFF | TGTGCCAGCAGTGATCTAGCGGGGGCCCACAATGAGCAGTTCTTC
TRBD1 | 16 | NA | TRBJ1-2 | TRBV15 | CATSSRTGAVNYGYTF | TGTGCCACCAGCAGTCGGACAGGGGCCGTCAACTATGGCTACACCTTC
NA | 17 | NA | TRBJ1-3 | TRBV2 | CASSELGSGTTGNTIYF | TGTGCCAGCAGTGAACTCGGCTCGGGGACAACTGGAAACACCATATATTTT
NA | 16 | once | TRBJ2-1 | TRBV18 | CASSPASQGFYNEQFF | TGTGCCAGCTCACCAGCCTCACAGGGATTCTACAATGAGCAGTTCTTC
NA | 14 | NA | TRBJ2-5 | TRBV6-5 | CASRPSDSRETQYF | TGTGCCAGCAGACCCTCGGACAGTAGAGAGACCCAGTACTTC
NA | 16 | NA | TRBJ2-3 | TRBV7-2 | CASSLEEGYFWRSGYF | TGTGCCAGCAGCTTAGAAGAGGGCTACTTTTGGAGGTCGGGGTATTTT
TRBD1 | 13 | NA | TRBJ1-2 | TRBV30 | CAWSVRQGGGYTF | TGTGCCTGGAGTGTACGCCAGGGGGGAGGCTACACCTTC
TRBD2 | 16 | NA | TRBJ2-1 | TRBV5-1 | CASSIPSGTSFDEQFF | TGCGCCAGCAGCATCCCGTCCGGGACTAGTTTTGATGAGCAGTTCTTC
NA | 14 | NA | TRBJ1-6 | TRBV5-1 | CASRPGENNSPLHF | TGCGCCAGCAGGCCAGGGGAGAATAATTCACCCCTCCACTTT
TRBD1 | 15 | NA | TRBJ1-1 | TRBV27 | CASSPGDRVSTEAFF | TGTGCCAGCAGTCCCGGGGACAGGGTAAGCACTGAAGCTTTCTTT
TRBD1 | 20 | NA | TRBJ1-6 | TRBV27 | CASSQRSWTGQSSYNSPLHF | TGTGCCAGCAGCCAAAGGTCCTGGACAGGACAGAGCTCCTATAATTCACCCCTCCACTTT
TRBD2 | 14 | NA | TRBJ2-5 | TRBV5-8 | CASSGGLGGETQYF | TGTGCCAGCAGCGGCGGACTAGGAGGGGAGACCCAGTACTTC
NA | 14 | NA | TRBJ2-7 | TRBV27 | CASSLQQGPYEQYF | TGTGCCAGCAGTTTACAACAGGGACCCTACGAGCAGTACTTC
NA | 15 | NA | TRBJ2-3 | TRBV4-3 | CASRDQGHLTDTQYF | TGCGCCAGCAGAGACCAGGGCCACCTCACAGATACGCAGTATTTT
NA | 15 | few | TRBJ1-2 | TRBV2 | CASTIDRGGLDGYTF | TGTGCCAGCACCATCGATCGGGGAGGGCTTGATGGCTACACCTTC
TRBD2 | 17 | NA | TRBJ2-2 | TRBV5-1 | CASSPFTSGANTGELFF | TGCGCCAGCAGCCCTTTTACTAGCGGGGCGAACACCGGGGAGCTGTTTTTT
TRBD1 | 13 | NA | TRBJ1-5 | TRBV5-6 | CASARGFNQPQHF | TGTGCCAGCGCCAGGGGGTTCAATCAGCCCCAGCATTTT
NA | 13 | NA | TRBJ2-7 | TRBV7-8 | CASSSRDTYEQYF | TGTGCCAGCAGCTCCAGAGACACCTACGAGCAGTACTTC
NA | 14 | NA | TRBJ2-2 | TRBV7-7 | CASSLTPGGGELFF | TGTGCCAGCAGCTTAACACCCGGGGGCGGGGAGCTGTTTTTT
NA | 16 | NA | TRBJ1-4 | TRBV6-1 | CASSDKTGATNEKLFF | TGTGCCAGCAGTGACAAGACGGGAGCAACTAATGAAAAACTGTTTTTT
NA | 15 | NA | TRBJ2-1 | TRBV30 | CAWSVRGGIVNEQFF | TGTGCCTGGAGTGTACGAGGGGGAATAGTCAATGAGCAGTTCTTC
TRBD1 | 13 | NA | TRBJ2-1 | TRBV10-2 | CASKGQGSNEQFF | TGCGCCAGCAAGGGACAGGGAAGTAATGAGCAGTTCTTC
NA | 14 | NA | TRBJ2-1 | TRBV28 | CASSRTGSLNEQFF | TGTGCCAGCAGTCGAACCGGGTCATTAAATGAGCAGTTCTTC
NA | 14 | NA | TRBJ1-2 | TRBV19 | CASTHGTLNYGYTF | TGTGCCAGTACCCACGGGACACTCAACTATGGCTACACCTTC
NA | 15 | NA | TRBJ2-7 | TRBV4-3 | CASSQDESGNYEQYF | TGCGCCAGCAGCCAAGATGAGTCAGGGAACTACGAGCAGTACTTC
NA | 14 | NA | TRBJ2-7 | TRBV19 | CASSQGGLSYEQYF | TGTGCCAGTTCGCAGGGGGGCTTGTCCTACGAGCAGTACTTC
TRBD2 | 15 | NA | TRBJ2-6 | TRBV19 | CASSTRAGGANVLTF | TGTGCCAGTAGTACCCGAGCGGGGGGGGCCAACGTCCTGACTTTC
NA | 15 | NA | TRBJ1-1 | TRBV7-9 | CASSQQVAMNTEAFF | TGTGCCAGCAGCCAACAGGTGGCAATGAACACTGAAGCTTTCTTT